Following are 28 T cell receptor beta chains from one sample sequenced in a study of cytomegalovirus exposure and HLA in healthy donors. The primer mix had 60 Vbeta and 13 Jbeta primers. Using immunoSEQ multiplex PCR, the repertoire was profiled, and TCRdb retains in-frame clones only, with some absent. The table shows 100,000 to 150,000 clones, with under 85% occurring only once. Specimen: PBMCs. All receptors derive from a male donor in good health and CMV-seropositive.

V gene TRBV7-2 combines with J gene TRBJ2-5, with TRBD1 matching 10 bases. With 5 bases clipped from V and 3 bases from J, the junction kept 6 bases outside the gene matches. Looked up from germline, CDR1 is SGHTA and CDR2 is FQGNSA. The CDR3 is 15 residues long. CDR3 region: CASSDRGRKEETQYF. The DNA for the CDR3 is TGTGCCAGCAGCGACAGGGGGCGTAAGGAAGAGACCCAGTACTTC.

The rearrangement links TRBV28 to TRBJ1-1; a weak D match, TRBD1 (5 bases). The V end lost 5 bases, the J end lost 0 bases, and 13 bases lay between the germline ends. The CDR3 sequence is 15 residues long. Germline CDR1 reads MDHEN; CDR2 reads SYDVKM. The CDR3 spells CASSNGHRLNTEAFF. DNA of the CDR3: TGTGCCAGCAGTAATGGCCACAGGTTGAACACTGAAGCTTTCTTT. Full variable domain (missing parts from reference TRBV28 and TRBJ1-1): DVKVTQSSRYLVKRTGEKVFLECVQDMDHENMFWYRQDPGLGLRLIYFSYDVKMKEKGDIPEGYSVSREKKERFSLILESASTNQTSMYLCASSNGHRLNTEAFFGQGTRLTVV.

The V call is TRBV6-6, the J call TRBJ2-5; 10 positions agree with TRBD2. The CDR3 is made up of 14 amino acids. Germline CDR1 reads MNHNY; CDR2 reads SVGAGI (reference sequence). The V segment lost 4 bases and the J segment 3 bases; nucleotides outside the gene matches: 2. CDR3 sequence reads: CASSLLAGKETQYF. The CDR3 region has the DNA TGTGCCAGCAGTTTACTAGCGGGGAAAGAGACCCAGTACTTC.

This chain's CDR3 is CASSELPSGRRGNEQFF. CDR3 DNA sequence: TGTGCCAGCAGCGAGCTGCCTAGCGGGAGGAGGGGGAATGAGCAGTTCTTC. The chain carries TRBV9 and TRBJ2-1; 11 bases agree with TRBD2. Germline CDR1 SGDLS, CDR2 YYNGEE. The V segment lost 3 bases and the J segment 7 bases; nucleotides outside the gene matches: 12. The CDR3 sequence is 17 residues long.

The J gene is TRBJ1-2, the V gene TRBV10-3; D is perhaps TRBD1 (6 bases). Germline lookup yields CDR1 ENHRY and CDR2 SYGVKD. Deletions cut 4 bases from V and 4 bases from J, with 19 bases between. The CDR3 is 16 residues long. The CDR3 is CAISGGVSQGSYGYTF. The CDR3 nucleotides read TGTGCCATCAGTGGGGGAGTGTCACAGGGTTCCTATGGCTACACCTTC.

CDR3 DNA sequence: TGTGCCAGCAGGGTACAGGGGGACACTGAAGCTTTCTTT. Translating it yields CASRVQGDTEAFF. The rearrangement uses TRBV5-6 and TRBJ1-1; 8 bases align to TRBD1. Germline V gene data show CDR1 as SGHDT and CDR2 as YYEEEE. J lost 3 bases, V lost 5 bases, and 3 bases had no gene match. The CDR3 is 13 amino acids.

This clone was observed a few times. CDR3 amino acids: CASSLSTGGGTNEKLFF. Written as DNA, the CDR3 is TGTGCCAGCAGCTTGTCGACAGGGGGCGGAACTAATGAAAAACTGTTTTTT. V and J are TRBV5-5 and TRBJ1-4; 10 nucleotides match TRBD1. The trim removed 1 base at V and 1 base at J, leaving 4 bases unmatched. Germline CDR1 reads SGHKS; CDR2 reads YYEKEE (reference sequence). The CDR3 sequence is 17 residues long.

This clone is labeled medium-sized (0.01 to 0.1%). The chain combines TRBV6-5 with TRBJ1-4, with a possible D match to TRBD1 (6 bases). This CDR3 is 13 amino acids long. Germline assignment: CDR1 MNHEY and CDR2 SVGAGI. The V end lost 0 bases, the J end lost 12 bases, and 11 bases lay between the germline ends. DNA for the CDR3: TGTGCCAGCAGTTACTCGTCACAGGGTGAACTGTTTTTT. It is translated as CASSYSSQGELFF.

In this sample, this clone turned up once. The chain recombines TRBV15 with TRBJ2-1, with 10 bases identical to TRBD1. V shed 1 base and J 4 bases; nucleotides not matched to a gene: 1. The CDR3 sequence is 15 residues long. Germline-derived CDR1 and CDR2 are LNHNV and YYDKDF (reference sequence). The DNA of the CDR3 is TGTGCCACCAGCAGAGGACAGGGGGCGTACAATGAGCAGTTCTTC. Translation gives CATSRGQGAYNEQFF. The full variable domain, in which reference TRBV15 and TRBJ2-1 provide the parts outside the CDR3, is DAMVIQNPRYQVTQFGKPVTLSCSQTLNHNVMYWYQQKSSQAPKLLFHYYDKDFNNEADTPDNFQSRRPNTSFCFLDIRSPGLGDTAMYLCATSRGQGAYNEQFFGPGTRLTVL.

This clone has a handful of counts. V gene TRBV7-9 combines with J gene TRBJ1-1; perhaps TRBD1 as D (5 bases). This CDR3 is 16 amino acids long. Trimming took 10 bases from V and 0 from J, leaving 21 bases between them. Germline values: CDR1 SEHNR, CDR2 FQNEAQ (reference sequence). CDR3 loop: CATSPRRGLMNTEAFF. DNA for the CDR3: TGTGCCACCTCCCCTAGGAGGGGTTTGATGAACACTGAAGCTTTCTTT.

This sequence joins TRBV11-2 and TRBJ1-4; D is ambiguous. This CDR3 spans 15 amino acids. Germline assignment: CDR1 SGHAT and CDR2 FQNNGV. V lost 5 bases and J 0 bases, leaving 10 bases between the germline ends. The CDR3: CASSAFGATNEKLFF. In DNA form, the CDR3 reads TGTGCCAGCAGCGCCTTCGGGGCAACTAATGAAAAACTGTTTTTT.

V usage is TRBV5-6 and J usage is TRBJ1-1; 7 bases map to TRBD1. CDR1 and CDR2 (germline): SGHDT, YYEEEE. J gave up 7 bases and V 5 bases, and 11 bases lay outside the gene matches. This CDR3 has 14 amino acids. The DNA of the CDR3 is TGTGCCAGCAGGGAGGAGGGGGCGCCGGATGAAGCTTTCTTT. Protein: CASREEGAPDEAFF. Variable domain in full (rest from reference TRBV5-6 and TRBJ1-1): DAGVTQSPTHLIKTRGQQVTLRCSPKSGHDTVSWYQQALGQGPQFIFQYYEEEERQRGNFPDRFSGHQFPNYSSELNVNALLLGDSALYLCASREEGAPDEAFFGQGTRLTVV.

This clone was seen just once. The genes are TRBV28 and TRBJ2-7; D gene uncertain. The CDR3 has 11 amino acids. With 3 bases removed from V and 5 bases from J, the gap between germline ends came to 5 bases. Per germline, CDR1 MDHEN and CDR2 SYDVKM. The CDR3 here is CASSFPDEQYF. The CDR3, as DNA: TGTGCCAGCAGTTTTCCCGACGAGCAGTACTTC.

The V and J genes are TRBV16 and TRBJ2-7; 9 nucleotides line up with TRBD1. CDR1 and CDR2 (germline): KGHSY, FQNENV. J gave up 8 bases and V 4 bases, and 6 bases lay outside the gene matches. There are 13 residues in the CDR3. The CDR3 nucleotides are TGTGCCAGCAGCCCCCGGGACAGGGTACAGCAGTACTTC. Translated, it gives CASSPRDRVQQYF.

A remark on this clone: One end of the junction fails to match germline, which may point to a read error. The rearrangement uses TRBV7-9 and TRBJ1-5; 8 bases match TRBD1. CDR1 is SEHNR, CDR2 FQNEAQ, per germline (reference sequence). This CDR3 has 15 residues. CDR3 amino acids: CSSSSTGGLSQPQHF. The CDR3 DNA follows: TGTTCCAGCAGCTCCACAGGGGGTCTCTCTCAGCCCCAGCATTTT.

V and J are TRBV18 and TRBJ2-5, with 8 bases fitting TRBD1. J gave up 3 bases and V 0 bases, and 3 bases lay outside the gene matches. The CDR3 sequence is 15 residues long. In germline, CDR1 is KGHSH, CDR2 LQKENI. CDR3 protein: CASSPPGQGKETQYF. The CDR3 nucleotides are TGTGCCAGCTCACCACCCGGACAGGGTAAAGAGACCCAGTACTTC.

The chain recombines TRBV27 with TRBJ1-1; the match to TRBD1 covers 7 bases. In germline, CDR1 is MNHEY, CDR2 SMNVEV (reference sequence). The CDR3 has 17 residues. With V trimmed by 4 bases and J by 5 bases, 16 bases remained unmatched. This CDR3 reads CASSSTPLPQGRTEAFF. In DNA, the CDR3 is TGTGCCAGCAGTTCCACACCCCTCCCACAGGGGAGGACTGAAGCTTTCTTT.

This rearrangement joins TRBV19 to TRBJ1-2; 9 nucleotides match TRBD1. The CDR3 extends over 15 amino acids. With V trimmed by 5 bases and J by 4 bases, 8 bases remained unmatched. CDR1 and CDR2 from the germline V gene are LNHDA and SQIVND (reference sequence). For the CDR3, the DNA is TGTGCCAGTAGTGCGAGGACAGGGGAAAGCTATGGCTACACCTTC. Translation gives CASSARTGESYGYTF.

The genes are TRBV30 and TRBJ1-4; possibly TRBD1 for D (6 bases). Trimming removed 8 bases at V and 7 bases at J, with 14 bases between. The CDR3 extends over 12 amino acids. Looked up from germline, CDR1 is GTSNPN and CDR2 is SVGIG (reference sequence). Here the CDR3 reads CARGGVGEKLFF. CDR3 nucleotide sequence: TGTGCCCGGGGGGGCGTTGGTGAAAAACTGTTTTTT.

The gene calls are TRBV11-2 and TRBJ2-2; the D is unclear. With 5 bases removed from V and 8 bases from J, the gap between germline ends came to 18 bases. The CDR3 totals 15 residues. CDR1 and CDR2 from the germline V gene are SGHAT and FQNNGV. CDR3 sequence reads: CASSPPLRFEGELFF. The CDR3 DNA sequence: TGTGCCAGCAGCCCCCCGTTACGGTTCGAGGGGGAGCTGTTTTTT. Looking up the rest from reference TRBV11-2 and TRBJ2-2 gives the full variable domain: EAGVAQSPRYKIIEKRQSVAFWCNPISGHATLYWYQQILGQGPKLLIQFQNNGVVDDSQLPKDRFSAERLKGVDSTLKIQPAKLEDSAVYLCASSPPLRFEGELFFGEGSRLTVL.

V and J are TRBV9 and TRBJ1-2; 12 nucleotides align to TRBD1. CDR1 and CDR2 from the germline V gene are SGDLS and YYNGEE. The V gene end was trimmed by 3 bases and the J gene end by 0 bases; junction bases not matched to a gene: 6. The CDR3 spans 17 residues. CDR3 nucleotides: TGTGCCAGCAGCGAGAGGGACAGGGGGCTCACTAACTATGGCTACACCTTC. Translation: CASSERDRGLTNYGYTF.

The chain joins TRBV7-9 to TRBJ2-7; 7 bases agree with TRBD1. Germline V gene data show CDR1 as SEHNR and CDR2 as FQNEAQ (reference sequence). The V gene end was trimmed by 4 bases and the J gene end by 4 bases; junction bases not matched to a gene: 4. This CDR3 is built from 13 residues. CDR3 protein: CASSSGGYYEQYF. CDR3 coding DNA: TGTGCCAGCAGCTCAGGGGGATATTACGAGCAGTACTTC.

The genes are TRBV9 and TRBJ1-5; D might be TRBD1 (6 bases). The CDR3 consists of 14 residues. Trimming removed 0 bases from V and 6 bases from J, with 10 bases in between. Germline V CDR1 and CDR2: SGDLS, YYNGEE. CDR3 protein: CASSVDAGAQPQHF. The CDR3 DNA reads as TGTGCCAGCAGCGTAGATGCAGGGGCTCAGCCCCAGCATTTT.

This clone was counted a few times. J is TRBJ1-2 and V is TRBV29-1, with a tentative D call TRBD1 (6 bases). CDR1 and CDR2 from the germline V gene are SQVTM and ANQGSEA. V was shortened by 4 bases and J by 7 bases, with 13 bases between the two germline ends. There are 12 residues in the CDR3. CDR3 nucleotides: TGCAGCGTTGTATCGGCAGGGGCTGGCTACACCTTC. Its translation: CSVVSAGAGYTF.

The CDR3 DNA is TGTGCCAGTAGGAGGGACAGGGACACTGAAGCTTTCTTT. As protein: CASRRDRDTEAFF. The chain links TRBV19 to TRBJ1-1; 9 bases agree with TRBD1. V trimming: 6 bases; J trimming: 3 bases; junction bases outside the gene matches: 2. CDR3 length: 13 amino acids. Germline assignment: CDR1 LNHDA and CDR2 SQIVND (reference sequence).

The chain employs TRBV4-1 and TRBJ1-1; the match to TRBD1 covers 9 bases. The CDR3 is 17 residues long. Germline CDR1 is MGHRA and CDR2 is YSYEKL. V shed 3 bases and J 7 bases; nucleotides not matched to a gene: 15. CDR3 protein: CASSHNRGPAFAVEAFF. As DNA, the CDR3 is TGCGCCAGCAGCCACAACAGGGGGCCCGCTTTTGCAGTTGAAGCTTTCTTT.

This rearrangement joins TRBV5-4 to TRBJ1-2; 8 positions agree with TRBD1. CDR1 is SGHNT and CDR2 is YYREEE in the germline V gene (reference sequence). V shed 3 bases, J shed 7 bases, and the junction held 14 bases outside the gene matches. This CDR3 comprises 16 residues. CDR3 sequence reads: CASSSQSRTGQRGYTF. CDR3 nucleotides: TGTGCCAGCAGCTCCCAATCCAGGACAGGGCAACGTGGCTACACCTTC.

The V and J genes are TRBV5-6 and TRBJ2-7; 11 positions agree with TRBD1. This CDR3 has 13 residues. Germline assignment: CDR1 SGHDT and CDR2 YYEEEE. V shed 4 bases and J 4 bases; nucleotides not matched to a gene: 1. The CDR3 DNA is TGTGCCAGCAGCAGGGACAGGGGGTACGAGCAGTACTTC. Its protein product is CASSRDRGYEQYF.